The T cell receptor (beta chain) described here comes from a study of regulatory T cells in long-lasting Graves disease. Construction of TCR beta libraries relied on iRepertoire HTBI primers and on Arm-PCR targeting CDR3 regions. TCRdb reanalysed the multiplex PCR reads using MiXCR and keeps one entry per CDR3 protein. The sample holds about 500,000 distinct CDR3 sequences, about 11% seen once. Time point denoted: newly diagnosed GD, antithyroid drugs for less than 3 months. After RNA was extracted from PBMCs, the TCR library was made from it. This clonotype was seen ten or more times. The germline V gene encodes CDR1 SSHAT and CDR2 FNYEAQ (reference sequence). The length of the CDR3 is 14 residues. With 5 bases removed from V and 8 bases from J, the gap between germline ends came to 16 bases. The data also belong to a second study, concerning T cells in Graves' hyperthyroidism and ophthalmopathy.

The chain carries TRBV7-7 and TRBJ2-1; D is ambiguous. This material consisted of peripheral blood mononuclear cells (PBMCs), taken at new diagnosis, from a patient treated with antithyroid drugs. This receptor was obtained from a woman between 25 and 40 years old with Graves disease. In DNA form, the CDR3 reads TGTGCCAGCAGCCCGGGTCAACCGGTCGATGAGCAGTTCTTC. Protein product: CASSPGQPVDEQFF. The full variable domain, with the rest looked up from reference TRBV7-7 and TRBJ2-1, is GAGVSQSPRYKVTKRGQDVTLRCDPISSHATLYWYQQALGQGPEFLTYFNYEAQPDKSGLPSDRFSAERPEGSISTLTIQRTEQRDSAMYRCASSPGQPVDEQFFGPGTRLTVL.